A selection of T cell receptor beta chains follows, all from one sample in a study of Ad26.COV2.S vaccination and SARS-CoV-2 variants. Assay used: immunoSEQ multiplex PCR; TCRdb lists only in-frame clones, some missing. The data hold more than 300,000 clones, with more than 70% observed a single time. The sample was peripheral blood, taken in a trial of Ad26.COV2.S vaccine versus placebo. Every receptor here comes from a person between 18 and 59 years old who received the Ad26.COV2.S COVID-19 vaccine or a placebo. CDR3s leave out the opening cysteine and the closing phenylalanine or tryptophan. Fields, in order: J gene, CDR3 length, V gene, CDR3 protein.

J gene: TRBJ1-2
CDR3 length: 12
V gene: TRBV19
CDR3 protein: ASTRRTGYYGYT

J gene: TRBJ2-2
CDR3 length: 13
V gene: TRBV2
CDR3 protein: ASSEEDINTGELF

J gene: TRBJ2-5
CDR3 length: 13
V gene: TRBV11-3
CDR3 protein: ASSLGGQGKKTQY

J gene: TRBJ2-7
CDR3 length: 15
V gene: TRBV3-1/TRBV3-2
CDR3 protein: ASRRGGPVVGSYEQY

J gene: TRBJ2-7
CDR3 length: 14
V gene: TRBV14
CDR3 protein: ASSQVDGTVSYEQY

J gene: TRBJ1-6
CDR3 length: 13
V gene: TRBV3-1/TRBV3-2
CDR3 protein: ASSRSETGGSPLH

J gene: TRBJ2-5
CDR3 length: 10
V gene: TRBV2
CDR3 protein: ASNSAQETQY

J gene: TRBJ1-2
CDR3 length: 12
V gene: TRBV6-5
CDR3 protein: ASNAGFRNYGYT

J gene: TRBJ2-2
CDR3 length: 17
V gene: TRBV6-6
CDR3 protein: ASSPSGGLAGRYTGELF

J gene: TRBJ2-1
CDR3 length: 16
V gene: TRBV19
CDR3 protein: ASSTTFDPGQGYNEQF

J gene: TRBJ1-6
CDR3 length: 15
V gene: TRBV14
CDR3 protein: ASSQEPDRGYNSPLH

J gene: TRBJ1-6
CDR3 length: 10
V gene: TRBV7-8
CDR3 protein: ASTNLGSPLH

J gene: TRBJ1-1
CDR3 length: 15
V gene: TRBV18
CDR3 protein: ASSPPRTGGMNTEAF

J gene: TRBJ1-4
CDR3 length: 13
V gene: TRBV28
CDR3 protein: ASSNIQGGNEKLF

J gene: TRBJ2-1
CDR3 length: 13
V gene: TRBV5-1
CDR3 protein: ASSSSTGSYNEQF

J gene: TRBJ2-5
CDR3 length: 13
V gene: TRBV20-1
CDR3 protein: SASGSSGGEETQY

J gene: TRBJ2-3
CDR3 length: 15
V gene: TRBV4-3
CDR3 protein: ASSQDQGTAYTDTQY

J gene: TRBJ2-3
CDR3 length: 16
V gene: TRBV24-1
CDR3 protein: ATSELTSGGQYTDTQY

J gene: TRBJ1-5
CDR3 length: 10
V gene: TRBV12-3/TRBV12-4
CDR3 protein: ASRPGGQPQH

J gene: TRBJ2-7
CDR3 length: 11
V gene: TRBV27
CDR3 protein: ASSLRWSYEQY

J gene: TRBJ2-3
CDR3 length: 15
V gene: TRBV4-3
CDR3 protein: ASSQESGGARTDTQY

J gene: TRBJ1-1
CDR3 length: 13
V gene: TRBV5-1
CDR3 protein: ASSGGTGGSPEAF

J gene: TRBJ2-3
CDR3 length: 11
V gene: TRBV29-1
CDR3 protein: SVGTSGWDTQY

J gene: TRBJ1-3
CDR3 length: 14
V gene: TRBV18
CDR3 protein: ASSPTNIMAGNTIY

J gene: TRBJ2-7
CDR3 length: 14
V gene: TRBV5-1
CDR3 protein: ASSGLETSVRDEQY

J gene: TRBJ1-2
CDR3 length: 11
V gene: TRBV7-6
CDR3 protein: ASSPGVNYGYT

J gene: TRBJ1-2
CDR3 length: 11
V gene: TRBV16
CDR3 protein: ASSPTEVVGYT

J gene: TRBJ2-6
CDR3 length: 15
V gene: TRBV7-2
CDR3 protein: ASSLPPRPRGANVLT

J gene: TRBJ2-2
CDR3 length: 12
V gene: TRBV2
CDR3 protein: ASTSEGGTGELF

J gene: TRBJ2-1
CDR3 length: 13
V gene: TRBV7-9
CDR3 protein: ASSPPRTGINEQF

J gene: TRBJ1-2
CDR3 length: 12
V gene: TRBV5-1
CDR3 protein: ASSPTAAQYGYT

J gene: TRBJ1-4
CDR3 length: 12
V gene: TRBV4-3
CDR3 protein: ASSLTRGPEKLF

J gene: TRBJ2-5
CDR3 length: 14
V gene: TRBV5-6
CDR3 protein: ASSSLITMGGETQY

J gene: TRBJ2-7
CDR3 length: 13
V gene: TRBV5-1
CDR3 protein: ASSFGQGGLYEQY

J gene: TRBJ2-7
CDR3 length: 14
V gene: TRBV5-1
CDR3 protein: ASSLGRETSSYEQY

J gene: TRBJ1-1
CDR3 length: 12
V gene: TRBV9
CDR3 protein: ASSPRLMNTEAF

J gene: TRBJ2-5
CDR3 length: 14
V gene: TRBV10-3
CDR3 protein: AISESGTSGKETQY

J gene: TRBJ1-2
CDR3 length: 12
V gene: TRBV5-1
CDR3 protein: ASSSQGTNYGYT